Below, 12 T cell receptor beta chains from the same sample are listed, as sequenced in a study of cytomegalovirus exposure and HLA in healthy donors. A multiplex PCR was run with 60 Vbeta primers and 13 Jbeta primers. The repertoire was sequenced with immunoSEQ multiplex PCR; TCRdb's copy has only in-frame clones and lacks some. The sample contains about 130,000 clones, roughly 10% of which appear only once. Sequencing used PBMCs. The receptor source for this set is a woman aged 18-29 years in good health and CMV-seropositive.

The rearrangement uses TRBV5-4 and TRBJ2-1, with 8 bases aligning to TRBD1. With 4 bases clipped from V and 4 bases from J, the junction kept 10 bases outside the gene matches. Per germline, CDR1 SGHNT and CDR2 YYREEE (reference sequence). CDR3 size: 16 residues. The CDR3 DNA reads TGTGCCAGCAGCACAACCGGGACAGGACCATACAATGAGCAGTTCTTC. Its protein product is CASSTTGTGPYNEQFF. The variable domain in full, completed from reference TRBV5-4 and TRBJ2-1, reads ETGVTQSPTHLIKTRGQQVTLRCSSQSGHNTVSWYQQALGQGPQFIFQYYREEENGRGNFPPRFSGLQFPNYSSELNVNALELDDSALYLCASSTTGTGPYNEQFFGPGTRLTVL.

This clone came up a few times. V gene TRBV5-1 combines with J gene TRBJ2-1; 7 bases are a match to TRBD2. There are 15 residues in the CDR3. Germline V gene lookup returns CDR1 SGHRS and CDR2 YFSETQ. V dropped 0 bases and J dropped 7; count of bases not matched to a gene: 7. CDR3 in DNA: TGCGCCAGCAGCTTGGGTGGCGGGAGTAGGAATGAGCAGTTCTTC. It translates to CASSLGGGSRNEQFF.

The chain employs TRBV18 and TRBJ1-1, with 8 bases that match TRBD1. CDR3 length: 14 amino acids. J lost 4 bases, V lost 4 bases, and 5 bases had no gene match. Germline V gene sequence: CDR1 KGHSH, CDR2 LQKENI. CDR3 protein: CASSQGQGSTEAFF. The CDR3 bases are TGTGCCAGCTCACAAGGACAGGGAAGCACTGAAGCTTTCTTT.

This clone was detected a few times. The J gene is TRBJ2-5, the V gene TRBV4-1; the D gene is possibly TRBD2 (6 bases). This CDR3 has 15 amino acids. Looked up from germline, CDR1 is MGHRA and CDR2 is YSYEKL. V was trimmed by 3 bases and J by 4 bases, leaving 15 bases between them. CDR3 nucleotide sequence: TGCGCCAGCAGCCAGTCCCGGGGGTCATTAGAGACCCAGTACTTC. It specifies CASSQSRGSLETQYF.

Concerning this clone: The sample has other DNA sequences that encode this CDR3 too. The rearrangement links TRBV11-3 to TRBJ2-3, with a possible D match to TRBD1 (6 bases). The CDR3 totals 15 residues. Between the trimmed V and J ends, which lost 1 base and 2 bases, there was a span of 10 bases. Per the germline V gene, CDR1 is SGHNT and CDR2 is YENEEA. CDR3 nucleotide sequence: TGTGCCAGCAGCTTAGGCCAGGGACACACAGATACGCAGTATTTT. Residues: CASSLGQGHTDTQYF.

At least ten counts were recorded for this clone. This chain links TRBV5-1 with TRBJ1-4; D call uncertain. V dropped 5 bases and J dropped 8 bases, with 19 bases sitting between them. Germline V CDR1 and CDR2: SGHRS, YFSETQ. This CDR3 spans 15 amino acids. CDR3 in DNA: TGCGCCAGCAGTCTTCCAGAAGGAGTAAACGAAAAACTGTTTTTT. This sequence encodes CASSLPEGVNEKLFF.

There are a few counts of this clone. The CDR3 bases are TGTGCCAGCAGTTACACTAGCGGCTCCTACGAGCAGTACTTC. Its protein product is CASSYTSGSYEQYF. J is TRBJ2-7 and V is TRBV6-6; 8 bases are a match to TRBD2. V shed 2 bases and J 0 bases; nucleotides not matched to a gene: 0. This CDR3 spans 14 amino acids. The germline gives CDR1 MNHNY, CDR2 SVGAGI (reference sequence).

This clone was recorded a few times. The V and J genes are TRBV10-2 and TRBJ1-5, with unresolved D. Germline loops: CDR1 WSHSY, CDR2 SAAADI. The CDR3 has 13 amino acids. Trimming removed 3 bases from V and 9 bases from J, with 12 bases in between. The CDR3: CASSEQFGGPQHF. The CDR3 region has the DNA TGCGCCAGCAGTGAACAGTTTGGAGGGCCCCAGCATTTT.

This chain links TRBV11-2 with TRBJ1-2, with D perhaps matching TRBD1 (6 bases). The CDR3 totals 12 residues. Trimming took 5 bases from V and 8 from J, leaving 12 bases between them. Germline CDR1 reads SGHAT; CDR2 reads FQNNGV. CDR3 nucleotide sequence: TGTGCCAGCAGCCCCCAGACAGGCGGCTACACCTTC. Translation gives CASSPQTGGYTF.

The gene calls are TRBV6-1 and TRBJ1-1; D is possibly TRBD1 (5 bases). The V gene's germline CDR1 is MNHNS and CDR2 SASEGT. Trimming took off 4 bases at V and 5 bases at J, with 23 bases between the two ends. CDR3 length: 17 residues. The chain's CDR3 is CASSGGRVGSFGTEAFF. DNA of the CDR3: TGTGCCAGCAGTGGGGGCAGGGTAGGATCGTTCGGGACTGAAGCTTTCTTT.

With respect to this clone: Other DNA variants within this sample encode the same CDR3. The J gene is TRBJ2-7, the V gene TRBV29-1, with 10 bases that match TRBD2. This CDR3 has 14 amino acids. The V gene end was trimmed by 4 bases and the J gene end by 2 bases; junction bases not matched to a gene: 5. CDR1 is SQVTM, CDR2 ANQGSEA, per germline. DNA of the CDR3: TGCAGCGTTGTTTGGACTAGCGGTACCTACGAGCAGTACTTC. Protein sequence: CSVVWTSGTYEQYF.

This clone was seen a handful of times. This sequence joins TRBV30 and TRBJ2-3; weak D call: TRBD2 (5 bases). V was clipped by 1 base and J by 6 bases, with 14 bases between them. CDR1 is GTSNPN, CDR2 SVGIG, per germline (reference sequence). The CDR3 loop spans 14 amino acids. CDR3 sequence reads: CAWSGLARSDTQYF. CDR3 in DNA: TGTGCCTGGAGTGGCCTAGCCCGTTCTGATACGCAGTATTTT.